This T cell receptor (beta chain) came from a study of cytomegalovirus exposure and HLA in healthy donors. It was with 60 Vbeta and 13 Jbeta primers that the PCR ran. The assay was immunoSEQ multiplex PCR, and TCRdb's table has in-frame clones only and misses some. Among 150,000 or so clones listed, over 80% were seen once. CDR3 length equals 17 residues. Germline loops: CDR1 MNHNS, CDR2 SASEGT. V lost 0 bases, J lost 2 bases, and 9 bases stayed unmatched. The sample consisted of PBMCs. The sequence was obtained from a male donor in good health and CMV-seropositive. The V gene is TRBV6-1, the J gene TRBJ2-7; 8 bases line up with TRBD1. The CDR3 DNA sequence: TGTGCCAGCAGTGAAGCGCATATCGGACAGGGTGCCTACGAGCAGTACTTC. Translation: CASSEAHIGQGAYEQYF.